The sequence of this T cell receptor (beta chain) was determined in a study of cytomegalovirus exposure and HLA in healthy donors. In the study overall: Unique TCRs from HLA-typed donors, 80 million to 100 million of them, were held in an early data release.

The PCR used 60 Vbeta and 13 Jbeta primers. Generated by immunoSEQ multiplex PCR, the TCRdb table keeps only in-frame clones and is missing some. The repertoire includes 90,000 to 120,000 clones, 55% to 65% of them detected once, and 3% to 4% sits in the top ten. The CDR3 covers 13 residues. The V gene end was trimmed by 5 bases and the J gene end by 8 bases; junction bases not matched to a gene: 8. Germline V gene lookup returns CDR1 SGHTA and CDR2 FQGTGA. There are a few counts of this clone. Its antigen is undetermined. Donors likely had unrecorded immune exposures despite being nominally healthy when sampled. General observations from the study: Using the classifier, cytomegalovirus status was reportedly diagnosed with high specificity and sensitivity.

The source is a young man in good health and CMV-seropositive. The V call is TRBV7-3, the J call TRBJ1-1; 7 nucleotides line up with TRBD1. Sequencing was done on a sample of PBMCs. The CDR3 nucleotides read TGTGCCAGCAGCCGAATGGGACAGACGGAAGCTTTCTTT. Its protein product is CASSRMGQTEAFF. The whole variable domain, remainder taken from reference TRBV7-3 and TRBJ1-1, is GAGVSQTPSNKVTEKGKYVELRCDPISGHTALYWYRQSLGQGPEFLIYFQGTGAADDSGLPNDRFFAVRPEGSVSTLKIQRTERGDSAVYLCASSRMGQTEAFFGQGTRLTVV.